A selection of T cell receptor beta chains follows, all from one sample in a study of blood T cell repertoires in COVID-19. TCRdb keeps only in-frame clones here, not all; method: immunoSEQ multiplex PCR. The sample lists about 180,000 clones; roughly 87% were seen once. Source material: PBMCs or T cells enriched from blood (not recorded which). These receptors originate from a human donor with acute COVID-19. The donor label of this sample is uncertain. The CDR3 runs from the conserved cysteine through the conserved F or W.

TRBJ2-5 | TRBV7-9 | CASSFGSGMETQYF
TRBJ1-2 | TRBV2 | CASSESDRWRDPNYGYTF
TRBJ2-3 | TRBV5-4 | CASSPGLRTDTQYF
TRBJ1-2 | TRBV24-1 | CATSDGGGQGASGYTF
TRBJ1-5 | TRBV11-2 | CASSPGQGRSQPQHF
TRBJ1-5 | TRBV19 | CASSAGDRGYQPQHF
TRBJ1-2 | TRBV6-5 | CASSPKGGVYGYTF
TRBJ2-1 | TRBV11-3 | CASSLNTAGGHEQFF
TRBJ2-7 | TRBV4-1 | CASSQPAAGSYEQYF
TRBJ2-3 | TRBV4-2 | CASSQEPSGAESDTQYF
TRBJ2-1 | TRBV25-1 | CASSEYNENEQFF
TRBJ1-1 | TRBV2 | CASSEGLVVNTEAFF
TRBJ2-1 | TRBV11-2 | CASSLRSGSYNEQFF